A single sample gave rise to the 29 T cell receptor beta chains below, sequenced in a study of T cells in Graves' hyperthyroidism and ophthalmopathy. From RNA transcripts, TCR beta CDR3 regions were amplified. HTBI primers were employed in a first-round RT-PCR of the TCR CDR3. TCRdb re-derived calls from the multiplex PCR reads in MiXCR, one entry per CDR3 protein. The sample shows about 740,000 distinct CDR3 sequences, 14% of them seen only once. The sequenced sample was blood. All receptors derive from a woman between 18 and 29 years old with Graves' hyperthyroidism.

This clonotype was recorded at least ten times. The V gene is TRBV18, the J gene TRBJ2-7; TRBD1 matches at 7 bases. After removal of 10 bases from V and 6 bases from J, the junction contained 12 bases not matched to a gene. Germline-derived CDR1 and CDR2 are KGHSH and LQKENI. The CDR3 extends over 13 amino acids. As DNA, the CDR3 is TGTGCCACCCAAGAGAGACAGGGCGGCGAGCAGTACTTC. It translates to CATQERQGGEQYF.

This clonotype was counted a few times. The rearrangement uses TRBV2 and TRBJ2-3; D possibly corresponds to TRBD2 (6 bases). The germline CDR1 and CDR2 sequences are SNHLY and FYNNEI. V gave up 6 bases and J gave up 4 bases, with 17 bases separating them. The CDR3 covers 15 residues. Here the CDR3 DNA reads TGTGCCAGCAGGAGATGGGGGGAACGGGCAGATACGCAGTATTTT. It translates to CASRRWGERADTQYF.

This clonotype was detected ten times or more. The rearrangement uses TRBV10-2 and TRBJ1-1; D gene unclear. The CDR3 contains 13 residues. Between the trimmed V and J ends, which lost 11 bases and 0 bases, there was a span of 13 bases. The germline gives CDR1 WSHSY, CDR2 SAAADI. The DNA for the CDR3 is TGCGCCGCAGCACGACGGGTGAACACTGAAGCTTTCTTT. Protein product: CAAARRVNTEAFF.

This chain joins TRBV19 and TRBJ2-5; D gene uncertain. There are 16 residues in the CDR3. Germline V CDR1 and CDR2: LNHDA, SQIVND (reference sequence). The germline V and J ends were trimmed by 1 base and 0 bases, with 12 bases remaining between them. The CDR3 region is CASSIVGNLYQETQYF. CDR3 coding DNA: TGTGCCAGTAGTATAGTAGGGAATTTGTACCAAGAGACCCAGTACTTC. The full variable domain, rest sourced from reference TRBV19 and TRBJ2-5, is DGGITQSPKYLFRKEGQNVTLSCEQNLNHDAMYWYRQDPGQGLRLIYYSQIVNDFQKGDIAEGYSVSREKKESFPLTVTSAQKNPTAFYLCASSIVGNLYQETQYFGPGTRLLVL.

In this sample, this clonotype turned up many times. J is TRBJ1-1 and V is TRBV5-1; no firm D call. The V end was cut by 7 bases, the J end by 4 bases, with 14 bases between. From germline, CDR1 is SGHRS and CDR2 YFSETQ. The CDR3 is 13 amino acids. The CDR3 sequence: CASRRSPSTEAFF. The CDR3 DNA is TGCGCCAGCCGCAGAAGTCCGAGCACTGAAGCTTTCTTT. Supplemented by reference TRBV5-1 and TRBJ1-1, the full variable domain reads KAGVTQTPRYLIKTRGQQVTLSCSPISGHRSVSWYQQTPGQGLQFLFEYFSETQRNKGNFPGRFSGRQFSNSRSEMNVSTLELGDSALYLCASRRSPSTEAFFGQGTRLTVV.

This clonotype appeared many times. Relative to the germline gene, one junction end is altered; a read error may explain this. The V call is TRBV7-9, the J call TRBJ1-1; D unclear. From germline, CDR1 is SEHNR and CDR2 FQNEAQ (reference sequence). This CDR3 has 16 amino acids. CDR3: CASSLPAGVSFAEAFF. The DNA for the CDR3 is TGTGCCAGCAGCCTCCCGGCAGGAGTTTCTTTCGCTGAGGCTTTCTTT.

This clonotype occurred a few times. The CDR3 loop is CASSPTRRAGVNEQFF. In DNA form, the CDR3 reads TGTGCCAGCAGCCCTACCAGGAGGGCAGGGGTCAATGAGCAGTTCTTC. The chain is built from TRBV14 and TRBJ2-1; D is tentatively TRBD1 or TRBD2 (6 bases each). This CDR3 contains 16 residues. In germline, CDR1 is SGHDN, CDR2 FVKESK. V was trimmed by 4 bases and J by 6 bases, leaving 19 bases between them.

This clonotype was detected many times. The gene calls are TRBV11-2 and TRBJ2-7, with D perhaps matching TRBD1 (6 bases). Trimming stripped 3 bases from V and 3 bases from J, with 9 bases between. The CDR3 consists of 13 residues. Germline V gives CDR1 SGHAT, CDR2 FQNNGV. The CDR3 DNA sequence: TGTGCCAGCAGCTTGGGGGCCCTCTACGAGCAGTACTTC. It encodes CASSLGALYEQYF.

This chain links TRBV19 with TRBJ2-5, with 7 bases identical to TRBD2. Per the germline V gene, CDR1 is LNHDA and CDR2 is SQIVND (reference sequence). Trimming cost V 11 bases and J 1 base; bases outside gene matches: 13. The CDR3 totals 15 residues. As DNA, the CDR3 is TGTGCCCCAGCGGGGAACTGGCGGAGCCAAGAGACCCAGTACTTC. This gives the protein CAPAGNWRSQETQYF.

This clonotype has only a few counts. The chain has TRBV27 and TRBJ2-7; 7 nucleotides line up with TRBD2. The CDR3 sequence is 15 residues long. In germline, CDR1 is MNHEY, CDR2 SMNVEV (reference sequence). Trimming at V came to 6 bases and at J to 7 bases, leaving 15 bases not matched to a gene. In nucleotides, the CDR3 is TGTGCCAGCAGCTCCCGACTAGCAATGGACCGGGAGCAGTACTTC. Amino acids: CASSSRLAMDREQYF.

Points on this clonotype: A much more abundant neighbour one base away suggests this may be a read error. V and J are TRBV11-2 and TRBJ2-7, with D possibly matching TRBD1 (6 bases). Germline V lookup: CDR1 SGHAT, CDR2 FQNNGV. V was cut by 1 base and J by 6 bases, with 22 bases left in between. The CDR3 sequence is 17 residues long. The CDR3 nucleotides read TGTGCCAGCAGCTTAGTCCTATTAGTAGGGGACACGGGCGAGCAGTACTTC. As protein: CASSLVLLVGDTGEQYF.

This clonotype occurred many times. The CDR3 DNA sequence: TGTGCCAGCAGGGAGGGACTAGCGGGAGTCAAAGAGCAGTTCTTC. Translation gives CASREGLAGVKEQFF. This chain links TRBV2 with TRBJ2-1; TRBD2 matches 14 bases. This CDR3 is built from 15 residues. Germline CDR1 SNHLY, CDR2 FYNNEI. V trimming: 6 bases; J trimming: 10 bases; junction bases outside the gene matches: 8.

The chain links TRBV30 to TRBJ1-2; D may be TRBD1 (6 bases). This CDR3 spans 12 amino acids. From germline, CDR1 is GTSNPN and CDR2 SVGIG (reference sequence). V was shortened by 3 bases and J by 8 bases, with 13 bases between the two germline ends. The CDR3 bases are TGTGCCTGGAGGGGGGCGGTAAGAGGCTACACCTTC. Translating it yields CAWRGAVRGYTF.

The J gene is TRBJ1-5, the V gene TRBV24-1; D not certain. Germline V CDR1 and CDR2: KGHDR, SFDVKD. CDR3 length equals 19 residues. Trimming removed 4 bases from V and 1 base from J, with 22 bases in between. The CDR3 nucleotides read TGTGCCACCAGTGACCCATCGTGGGCCCACGAATTGAGCAATCAGCCCCAGCATTTT. Its protein is CATSDPSWAHELSNQPQHF.

The V gene is TRBV2, the J gene TRBJ2-7, with D uncertain. The CDR3 runs 15 residues. Per the germline V gene, CDR1 is SNHLY and CDR2 is FYNNEI. The germline V and J ends were trimmed by 7 bases and 0 bases, with 16 bases remaining between them. For the CDR3, the DNA is TGTGCCAGCACAAACCCCCCGCTGGGCTCCTACGAGCAGTACTTC. Protein sequence: CASTNPPLGSYEQYF.

This clonotype was detected a few times. The genes are TRBV28 and TRBJ1-6; 8 bases map to TRBD1. Germline CDR1 is MDHEN and CDR2 is SYDVKM. The CDR3 spans 15 residues. V dropped 3 bases and J dropped 14; count of bases not matched to a gene: 12. This CDR3 is CASSFLGTGEFTLHF. In DNA form, the CDR3 reads TGTGCCAGCAGTTTCCTCGGGACAGGCGAATTCACCCTCCACTTT. The complete variable domain, with remaining parts taken from reference TRBV28 and TRBJ1-6, reads DVKVTQSSRYLVKRTGEKVFLECVQDMDHENMFWYRQDPGLGLRLIYFSYDVKMKEKGDIPEGYSVSREKKERFSLILESASTNQTSMYLCASSFLGTGEFTLHFGNGTRLTVT.

V gene TRBV30 combines with J gene TRBJ2-4; 7 bases line up with TRBD2. CDR3 length equals 16 residues. In germline, CDR1 is GTSNPN, CDR2 SVGIG (reference sequence). Trimming at V came to 1 base and at J to 2 bases, leaving 8 bases not matched to a gene. CDR3 coding DNA: TGTGCCTGGAGTGAACTAGGGAGGGTATCCAAAAACATTCAGTACTTC. Protein product: CAWSELGRVSKNIQYF.

The chain combines TRBV20-1 with TRBJ2-7; D may correspond to TRBD1 or TRBD2 (6 bases each). Between the trimmed V and J ends, which lost 6 bases and 3 bases, there was a span of 24 bases. Germline CDR1 is DFQATT and CDR2 is SNEGSKA (reference sequence). This CDR3 has 16 residues. CDR3 sequence (DNA): TGCAGTGCGTGGATCCAGGGGAGGCCGGTCGGCTACGAGCAGTACTTC. It encodes CSAWIQGRPVGYEQYF.

The chain couples TRBV19 to TRBJ1-2; 11 bases are a match to TRBD1. The CDR3 is 15 residues long. CDR1 is LNHDA, CDR2 SQIVND, per germline (reference sequence). Trimming removed 3 bases from V and 6 bases from J; junction bases left unmatched: 6. The CDR3 DNA follows: TGTGCCAGTAGTATGGACAGGGGGCGTTGGAATGGCTACACCTTC. This encodes CASSMDRGRWNGYTF.

The genes are TRBV7-9 and TRBJ1-2, with no clear D. This CDR3 is 10 amino acids long. The germline V gene encodes CDR1 SEHNR and CDR2 FQNEAQ (reference sequence). Deletions cut 10 bases from V and 13 bases from J, with 16 bases between. CDR3 sequence: CAIHSLISTF. The CDR3 DNA follows: TGTGCCATCCATTCTTTAATATCCACCTTC.

The table lists this clonotype with many counts. The J gene is TRBJ2-1, the V gene TRBV30; D tentatively reads TRBD1 or TRBD2 (5 bases each). CDR1 is GTSNPN, CDR2 SVGIG, per germline (reference sequence). Trimming stripped 4 bases from V and 4 bases from J, with 23 bases between. The length of the CDR3 is 17 residues. The CDR3 bases are TGTGCCTGGACCATGTTGGAAGGGACGAGTGGGTACAATGAGCAGTTCTTC. Translated, it gives CAWTMLEGTSGYNEQFF. Based on the CDR3 plus reference TRBV30 and TRBJ2-1, the full variable domain is SQTIHQWPATLVQPVGSPLSLECTVEGTSNPNLYWYRQAAGRGLQLLFYSVGIGQISSEVPQNLSASRPQDRQFILSSKKLLLSDSGFYLCAWTMLEGTSGYNEQFFGPGTRLTVL.

In its sample, this clonotype was seen a few times. Because the CDR3's place on the DNA is in doubt, the DNA is left out and the CDR3 is given as listed by TCRdb. The V gene is TRBV6-5, the J gene TRBJ2-1. The germline V gene has CDR1 MNHEY and CDR2 SVGAGI. The CDR3 is 14 amino acids in total, end residues counted. This CDR3 is CASSSSGFYNEQFF.

A few counts support this clonotype. This may be a read error: a much more frequent sequence differs by one nucleotide. The chain recombines TRBV13 with TRBJ2-1; weak D call: TRBD1 (6 bases). The CDR3 spans 15 residues. The germline V gene encodes CDR1 PRHDT and CDR2 FYEKMQ (reference sequence). Here the CDR3 DNA reads TGTACCAGCAGCCTGCGAGGACAGCTATACAATGAGCAGTTCTTC. Encoded protein: CTSSLRGQLYNEQFF.

The rearrangement uses TRBV4-1 and TRBJ1-1; perhaps TRBD1 as D (5 bases). Trimming took off 1 base at V and 6 bases at J, with 12 bases between the two ends. The CDR3 has 14 residues. Per the germline V gene, CDR1 is MGHRA and CDR2 is YSYEKL. The CDR3 DNA reads TGCGCCAGCAGCCAAGCTGGGGGGTCGGCTGAAGCTTTCTTT. Translation gives CASSQAGGSAEAFF.

This clonotype appeared a few times. V gene TRBV24-1 combines with J gene TRBJ2-1; D possibly corresponds to TRBD2 (5 bases). CDR3 size: 15 residues. Germline CDR1 KGHDR, CDR2 SFDVKD. V was clipped by 6 bases and J by 0 bases, with 11 bases between them. The CDR3 DNA reads as TGTGCCACCAGTCCAGCGGAGAGCTCCTACAATGAGCAGTTCTTC. Encoded protein: CATSPAESSYNEQFF.

With respect to this clonotype: A much larger clone sits a single nucleotide away, making a read error possible. The CDR3 region is CGSSPDSMREQYF. In DNA form, the CDR3 reads TGCGGCAGCAGCCCGGACTCTATGAGGGAGCAGTACTTC. The rearrangement links TRBV5-1 to TRBJ2-7; possibly TRBD2 for D (5 bases). CDR1 is SGHRS, CDR2 YFSETQ, per germline. This CDR3 region has 13 residues.

This clonotype was counted a few times. The genes are TRBV20-1 and TRBJ2-5; possible D gene TRBD1, 5 bases. The V end lost 5 bases, the J end lost 4 bases, and 17 bases lay between the germline ends. Germline loops: CDR1 DFQATT, CDR2 SNEGSKA (reference sequence). The CDR3 is 14 amino acids. The CDR3 DNA sequence: TGCAGTGCTGGCCGGGCCTCAGGGTTAGAGACCCAGTACTTC. This codes for CSAGRASGLETQYF.

This clonotype was detected many times. This chain uses TRBV6-2 or TRBV6-3 with TRBJ2-7; 14 positions match TRBD2. Germline V CDR1 and CDR2: MNHEY, SVGEGT. V shed 4 bases, J shed 12 bases, and the junction held 8 bases outside the gene matches. This CDR3 region has 14 residues. The DNA for the CDR3 is TGTGCCAGCAGTTCCGGGACTAGCGGGAGCATGGTGTACTTC. This sequence encodes CASSSGTSGSMVYF.

This clonotype was observed at least ten times. The rearrangement links TRBV2 to TRBJ1-4; D is possibly TRBD1 (6 bases). V was pared by 9 bases and J by 7 bases, with 18 bases between. Germline V gene sequence: CDR1 SNHLY, CDR2 FYNNEI. The CDR3 is 14 residues long. CDR3 sequence: CASLVGGPPEKLFF. The CDR3 DNA sequence: TGTGCCAGTCTTGTGGGGGGGCCTCCTGAAAAACTGTTTTTT. The variable domain in full, with the rest retrieved from reference TRBV2 and TRBJ1-4, is EPEVTQTPSHQVTQMGQEVILRCVPISNHLYFYWYRQILGQKVEFLVSFYNNEISEKSEIFDDQFSVERPDGSNFTLKIRSTKLEDSAMYFCASLVGGPPEKLFFGSGTQLSVL.